One and the same sample provided the 25 T cell receptor beta chains below, sequenced in a study of human thymus T cells. Sequencing was performed with immunoSEQ multiplex PCR; in TCRdb, only in-frame clones are kept and a portion is missing. The data show more than 50,000 clones, with about 94% seen just once and nearly 6% held by the top ten. The sequencing sample was made of blood. The receptor source for this set is a boy under two years old with a congenital heart defect but otherwise immunologically healthy.

This rearrangement joins TRBV15 to TRBJ1-2; possible D gene TRBD1, 6 bases. The ends were cut back, 1 base at V and 5 bases at J, with 11 bases in the middle. The CDR3 extends over 14 amino acids. CDR1 LNHNV and CDR2 YYDKDF come from the germline V gene (reference sequence). As DNA, the CDR3 is TGTGCCACCAGCAGAGGCCCGGGACATTATGGCTACACCTTC. It yields the protein CATSRGPGHYGYTF.

The V and J genes are TRBV28 and TRBJ2-3; 10 bases fit TRBD2. Germline CDR1 MDHEN, CDR2 SYDVKM. The CDR3 spans 17 residues. V lost 2 bases and J lost 2; bases outside the gene matches: 7. The chain's CDR3 is CASSLRAGGPNTDTQYF. CDR3 sequence (DNA): TGTGCCAGCAGTTTAAGAGCGGGAGGGCCAAACACAGATACGCAGTATTTT.

This clone was recorded only once. The chain employs TRBV6-5 and TRBJ1-2; a possible D gene is TRBD1 (6 bases). V was clipped by 0 bases and J by 1 base, with 6 bases between them. The length of the CDR3 is 14 residues. Germline-derived CDR1 and CDR2 are MNHEY and SVGAGI. Here the CDR3 reads CASSYSGGNYGYTF. The CDR3 nucleotides are TGTGCCAGCAGTTACTCAGGGGGTAACTATGGCTACACCTTC.

V gene TRBV5-4 combines with J gene TRBJ1-2, with 10 bases aligning to TRBD1. In germline, CDR1 is SGHNT, CDR2 YYREEE (reference sequence). V shed 5 bases and J 2 bases; nucleotides not matched to a gene: 6. This CDR3 is built from 15 residues. This CDR3 is CASRPGTGANYGYTF. CDR3 nucleotide sequence: TGTGCCAGCAGACCCGGGACAGGGGCGAACTATGGCTACACCTTC.

CDR3 in DNA: TGCGCCAGCAGGACCCTTACGGGGATAAATGAAAAACTGTTTTTT. Translating it yields CASRTLTGINEKLFF. The rearrangement joins TRBV5-1 to TRBJ1-4; no clear D gene. CDR3 length equals 15 residues. V dropped 5 bases and J dropped 5 bases, with 16 bases sitting between them. The germline V gene has CDR1 SGHRS and CDR2 YFSETQ.

The chain has TRBV29-1 and TRBJ2-3, with 7 bases that match TRBD2. Trimming at V came to 4 bases and at J to 4 bases, leaving 8 bases not matched to a gene. Germline-derived CDR1 and CDR2 are SQVTM and ANQGSEA. The CDR3 extends over 14 amino acids. Here the CDR3 reads CSVAIPGLADTQYF. The DNA for the CDR3 is TGCAGCGTTGCAATACCCGGACTAGCAGATACGCAGTATTTT.

The chain carries TRBV7-9 and TRBJ2-2; D possibly uses TRBD1 or TRBD2 (6 bases each). The CDR3 sequence is 16 residues long. Trimming cost V 4 bases and J 0 bases, with 12 bases left between them. Germline CDR1 is SEHNR and CDR2 is FQNEAQ (reference sequence). The CDR3 spells CASSWRGFANTGELFF. The CDR3 DNA sequence: TGTGCCAGCAGCTGGAGGGGGTTCGCGAACACCGGGGAGCTGTTTTTT.

The chain employs TRBV2 and TRBJ1-5, with TRBD1 identical over 10 bases. J was trimmed by 1 base and V by 5 bases; bases with no gene match: 2. CDR3 length equals 15 residues. Germline lookup yields CDR1 SNHLY and CDR2 FYNNEI. The CDR3 spells CASSLGQGSNQPQHF. The CDR3, as DNA: TGTGCCAGCAGTCTGGGACAGGGGAGCAATCAGCCCCAGCATTTT.

This rearrangement joins TRBV4-2 to TRBJ2-5; D is undetermined. With 0 bases removed from V and 1 base from J, the gap between germline ends came to 0 bases. Germline lookup yields CDR1 LGHNA and CDR2 YNFKEQ. The CDR3 has 12 amino acids. The CDR3 DNA is TGTGCCAGCAGCCAAGACCAAGAGACCCAGTACTTC. Its protein is CASSQDQETQYF.

The V call is TRBV2, the J call TRBJ1-1; D may be TRBD1 (5 bases). The V gene lost 10 bases and the J gene lost 0 bases, with 12 bases spanning the gap. This CDR3 comprises 13 residues. The germline gives CDR1 SNHLY, CDR2 FYNNEI. The CDR3 protein is CATTVAMNTEAFF. For the CDR3, the DNA is TGTGCCACGACAGTAGCAATGAACACTGAAGCTTTCTTT.

The chain has TRBV15 and TRBJ2-2; D might be TRBD2 (6 bases). V was trimmed by 3 bases and J by 1 base, leaving 12 bases between them. This CDR3 is built from 16 residues. Germline CDR1 LNHNV, CDR2 YYDKDF (reference sequence). CDR3 loop: CATSSLLGGNTGELFF. DNA of the CDR3: TGTGCCACCAGCAGTCTACTGGGGGGGAACACCGGGGAGCTGTTTTTT.

This clone was counted once. The rearrangement uses TRBV2 and TRBJ2-7, with 9 bases matching TRBD1. The germline CDR1 and CDR2 sequences are SNHLY and FYNNEI. The CDR3 runs to 13 residues. The V segment lost 7 bases and the J segment 3 bases; nucleotides outside the gene matches: 4. The CDR3 loop reads CASTRDRDYEQYF. The CDR3 coding sequence is TGTGCCAGCACCCGGGACAGGGACTACGAGCAGTACTTC.

The chain recombines TRBV7-3 with TRBJ1-2; 8 bases align to TRBD1. The germline CDR1 and CDR2 sequences are SGHTA and FQGTGA. The CDR3 runs to 15 residues. The V segment lost 5 bases and the J segment 0 bases; nucleotides outside the gene matches: 5. Written as DNA, the CDR3 is TGTGCCAGCAGCCCTACAGGGGGAACTAACTATGGCTACACCTTC. Amino acids: CASSPTGGTNYGYTF.

The chain combines TRBV7-6 with TRBJ2-7; D could derive from TRBD1 or TRBD2 (6 bases each). V was clipped by 1 base and J by 5 bases, with 18 bases between them. The germline gives CDR1 SGHVS, CDR2 FNYEAQ. This CDR3 is 16 amino acids long. The CDR3, as DNA: TGTGCCAGCAGCTTAGAGGCAGGGCCGAGGGGGGACGAGCAGTACTTC. Protein product: CASSLEAGPRGDEQYF.

The rearrangement links TRBV11-3 to TRBJ2-3; maybe TRBD1 (5 bases). V was shortened by 0 bases and J by 1 base, with 5 bases between the two germline ends. This CDR3 has 14 amino acids. CDR1 is SGHNT and CDR2 is YENEEA in the germline V gene. CDR3 loop: CASSLDRGTDTQYF. For the CDR3, the DNA is TGTGCCAGCAGCTTAGACAGGGGCACAGATACGCAGTATTTT.

V usage is TRBV2 and J usage is TRBJ2-3; D gene unclear. There are 15 residues in the CDR3. Trimming stripped 3 bases from V and 4 bases from J, with 14 bases between. Looked up from germline, CDR1 is SNHLY and CDR2 is FYNNEI. The CDR3 DNA reads TGTGCCAGCAGTGACGGTATTCCTAGACCAGATACGCAGTATTTT. Protein sequence: CASSDGIPRPDTQYF.

V usage is TRBV6-5 and J usage is TRBJ2-5, with D possibly matching TRBD1 (7 bases). Trimming shortened V by 11 bases and J by 5 bases, and 21 bases separated the two germline ends. From germline, CDR1 is MNHEY and CDR2 SVGAGI. The CDR3 has 14 residues. The CDR3, as DNA: TGTGCCTGCGGGGACAGTCGGCTCGGGGAGACCCAGTACTTC. Encoded protein: CACGDSRLGETQYF.

CDR3 in amino acids: CASSYDQGPQETQYF. CDR3 coding DNA: TGTGCCAGCAGTTACGATCAGGGGCCCCAAGAGACCCAGTACTTC. The genes are TRBV6-5 and TRBJ2-5, with D possibly matching TRBD1 (6 bases). The CDR3 totals 15 residues. Trimming removed 2 bases from V and 1 base from J, with 11 bases in between. Germline lookup yields CDR1 MNHEY and CDR2 SVGAGI.

The chain recombines TRBV10-1 with TRBJ2-3; 10 nucleotides agree with TRBD2. CDR1 and CDR2 from the germline V gene are WNHNN and SYGVQD (reference sequence). The V gene end was trimmed by 7 bases and the J gene end by 1 base; junction bases not matched to a gene: 5. There are 15 residues in the CDR3. CDR3 nucleotide sequence: TGCGCCAGCACCTTAGCGGGGGGCCGCACAGATACGCAGTATTTT. Residues: CASTLAGGRTDTQYF.

The CDR3 is CASSFRTGSGTEAFF. CDR3 nucleotides: TGTGCCAGCAGCTTTAGGACAGGGTCGGGCACTGAAGCTTTCTTT. V and J are TRBV5-4 and TRBJ1-1, with 8 positions matching TRBD1. The length of the CDR3 is 15 residues. Trimming at V came to 2 bases and at J to 4 bases, leaving 7 bases not matched to a gene. Germline CDR1 SGHNT, CDR2 YYREEE (reference sequence).

The chain carries TRBV4-3 and TRBJ1-1; D unclear. V gave up 1 base and J gave up 1 base, with 4 bases separating them. This CDR3 is 13 amino acids long. CDR1 and CDR2 (germline): LGHNA, YSLEER. CDR3 amino acids: CASSQGRNTEAFF. The DNA for the CDR3 is TGCGCCAGCAGCCAAGGTAGGAACACTGAAGCTTTCTTT.

The chain has TRBV2 and TRBJ2-3; 7 bases match TRBD2. The germline CDR1 and CDR2 sequences are SNHLY and FYNNEI. V lost 1 base and J lost 1; bases outside the gene matches: 5. The CDR3 has 16 amino acids. The DNA for the CDR3 is TGTGCCAGCAGTGAAGGACTAGCCAAAGGCACAGATACGCAGTATTTT. Translating gives CASSEGLAKGTDTQYF.

This chain links TRBV2 with TRBJ2-1; 13 bases fit TRBD2. V was pared by 6 bases and J by 2 bases, with 4 bases of the junction left unmatched. The CDR3 covers 16 residues. The germline V gene has CDR1 SNHLY and CDR2 FYNNEI. CDR3 nucleotide sequence: TGTGCCAGCAGAGAGACTAGCGGGGGGCCCTACAATGAGCAGTTCTTC. Its protein product is CASRETSGGPYNEQFF.

The chain recombines TRBV10-3 with TRBJ1-2, with a possible D match to TRBD1 (5 bases). The CDR3 sequence is 13 residues long. V lost 1 base and J 4 bases, leaving 7 bases between the germline ends. Germline V CDR1 and CDR2: ENHRY, SYGVKD. The CDR3 DNA is TGTGCCATCAGTGAGTGGGGGGGCTATGGCTACACCTTC. This gives the protein CAISEWGGYGYTF.

The V call is TRBV5-4, the J call TRBJ2-3; 8 nucleotides line up with TRBD1. The CDR3 contains 14 residues. Germline V gene data show CDR1 as SGHNT and CDR2 as YYREEE (reference sequence). With V trimmed by 3 bases and J by 4 bases, 4 bases remained unmatched. The CDR3 protein is CASSSDRVADTQYF. The CDR3 DNA follows: TGTGCCAGCAGCTCGGACAGGGTCGCAGATACGCAGTATTTT.